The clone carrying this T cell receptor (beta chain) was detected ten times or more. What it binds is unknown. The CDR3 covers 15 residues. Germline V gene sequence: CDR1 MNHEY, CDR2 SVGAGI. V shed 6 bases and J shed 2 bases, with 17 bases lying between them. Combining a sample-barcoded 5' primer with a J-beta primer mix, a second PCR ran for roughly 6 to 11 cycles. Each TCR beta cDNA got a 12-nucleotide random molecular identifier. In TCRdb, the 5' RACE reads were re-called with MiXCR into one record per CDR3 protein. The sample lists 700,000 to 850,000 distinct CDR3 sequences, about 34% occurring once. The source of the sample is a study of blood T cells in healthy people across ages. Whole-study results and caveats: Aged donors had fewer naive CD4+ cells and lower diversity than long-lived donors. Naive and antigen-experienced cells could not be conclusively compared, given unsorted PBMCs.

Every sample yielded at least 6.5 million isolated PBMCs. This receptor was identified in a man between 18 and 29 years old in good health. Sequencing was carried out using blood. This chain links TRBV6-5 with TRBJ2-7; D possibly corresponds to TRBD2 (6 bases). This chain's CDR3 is CASRRRAEAAYEQYF. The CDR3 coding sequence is TGTGCCAGCAGAAGGAGGGCTGAGGCGGCCTACGAGCAGTACTTC.